The entry that follows covers one TCR beta chain sequence. This table comes from immunoSEQ multiplex PCR, and its TCRdb copy is limited to in-frame clones, with some not included. Among approximately 97,000 clones, roughly 88% were seen once, and the ten largest hold roughly 15%. These data belong to a study of control samples from healthy donors and cancer patients. Germline CDR1 MNHNY, CDR2 SVGAGI (reference sequence). The V and J ends lost 6 bases and 4 bases, in that order; junction bases with no gene match: 2. The CDR3 has 13 residues. Sequencing input: blood. V gene TRBV6-6 combines with J gene TRBJ1-5, with TRBD1 matching over 8 bases. The source is a man younger than 45 in good health. CDR3 sequence (DNA): TGTGCCAGCAGACAGGGGGGTAATCAGCCCCAGCATTTT. Residues: CASRQGGNQPQHF.